A single sample gave rise to the 9 T cell receptor beta chains below, sequenced in a study of blood T cell repertoires in COVID-19. Assay: immunoSEQ multiplex PCR; the TCRdb copy retains only in-frame clones and omits some. The sample yields 29,000 or so clones, about 87% seen once. The sample was peripheral blood. All receptors derive from a human donor in a cohort sampled during active COVID-19. The donor label of this sample is uncertain.

The chain carries TRBV28 and TRBJ2-7; maybe TRBD1 (6 bases). Between the trimmed V and J ends, which lost 3 bases and 2 bases, there was a span of 14 bases. The germline V gene has CDR1 MDHEN and CDR2 SYDVKM. The CDR3 contains 15 residues. The CDR3 nucleotides read TGTGCCAGCAGTTTCTCTGGACAGTCCCCCTACGAGCAGTACTTC. Encoded protein: CASSFSGQSPYEQYF.

The chain links TRBV19 to TRBJ1-5; perhaps TRBD1 as D (6 bases). Germline V lookup: CDR1 LNHDA, CDR2 SQIVND (reference sequence). The ends were cut back, 5 bases at V and 3 bases at J, with 17 bases in the middle. The CDR3 is made up of 16 amino acids. The chain's CDR3 is CASSVQGGINNQPQHF. The CDR3 region has the DNA TGTGCCAGTAGTGTACAAGGGGGTATTAACAATCAGCCCCAGCATTTT.

The chain uses TRBV7-2 and TRBJ2-7; a possible D gene is TRBD2 (5 bases). The germline CDR1 and CDR2 sequences are SGHTA and FQGNSA. Trimming cost V 5 bases and J 2 bases, with 13 bases left between them. The CDR3 loop spans 14 amino acids. As DNA, the CDR3 is TGTGCCAGCAGCCCAAGCGGAACGGCCTACGAGCAGTACTTC. This translates into CASSPSGTAYEQYF.

The chain employs TRBV10-1 and TRBJ2-3, with D perhaps TRBD2 (6 bases). V was clipped by 6 bases and J by 3 bases, with 13 bases between them. Germline V gene data show CDR1 as WNHNN and CDR2 as SYGVQD (reference sequence). CDR3 length equals 14 residues. The CDR3 loop is CASRSGGETDTQYF. The CDR3 DNA reads as TGCGCCAGCAGGTCCGGCGGGGAAACAGATACGCAGTATTTT.

The V and J genes are TRBV5-1 and TRBJ2-1; the match to TRBD2 covers 10 bases. Trimming at V came to 0 bases and at J to 11 bases, leaving 8 bases not matched to a gene. Germline CDR1 and CDR2: SGHRS and YFSETQ. This CDR3 is built from 15 residues. CDR3 nucleotide sequence: TGCGCCAGCAGCTTGGACGGAATTAGCGGGGGGAAGCAGTTCTTC. The encoded protein is CASSLDGISGGKQFF.

The chain carries TRBV28 and TRBJ2-2; 13 bases are a match to TRBD2. J was trimmed by 4 bases and V by 6 bases; bases with no gene match: 2. Per the germline V gene, CDR1 is MDHEN and CDR2 is SYDVKM. The CDR3 spans 15 residues. This CDR3 reads CASRGLAGSTGELFF. In nucleotides, the CDR3 is TGTGCCAGCAGGGGACTAGCGGGATCCACCGGGGAGCTGTTTTTT.

The CDR3 here is CASSLKGYYEQYF. The CDR3 region has the DNA TGTGCCAGCAGTTTAAAGGGGTACTACGAGCAGTACTTC. The rearrangement joins TRBV12-3 or TRBV12-4 to TRBJ2-7, with TRBD1 as a possible D gene (5 bases). With 2 bases removed from V and 3 bases from J, the gap between germline ends came to 8 bases. CDR3 length: 13 amino acids.

J is TRBJ2-7 and V is TRBV5-1; tentative D call: TRBD2 (6 bases). V gave up 3 bases and J gave up 6 bases, with 16 bases separating them. This CDR3 is built from 14 residues. CDR1 and CDR2 (germline): SGHRS, YFSETQ. The CDR3 region is CASSWGTPRAEQYF. DNA for the CDR3: TGCGCCAGCAGCTGGGGGACTCCTCGGGCCGAGCAGTACTTC.

The rearrangement joins TRBV5-6 to TRBJ2-7; D is unresolved. V lost 1 base and J 7 bases, leaving 18 bases between the germline ends. The CDR3 is 15 amino acids. From germline, CDR1 is SGHDT and CDR2 YYEEEE. The CDR3 DNA follows: TGTGCCAGCAGCTTGATCCCAGGAAAAAGTGGGGAGCAGTACTTC. It translates to CASSLIPGKSGEQYF.